This TCR beta chain derives from a study of blood T cell repertoires in COVID-19. Study context: Both acute and convalescent COVID-19 samples were obtained from the United States, Italy and Spain. Nucleic acid was either cDNA or gDNA, and it came from T cells, B-cell-depleted T cells, or PBMCs.

Germline V gene lookup returns CDR1 SGHTA and CDR2 FQGNSA. The CDR3 sequence is 14 residues long. V lost 3 bases and J 6 bases, leaving 15 bases between the germline ends. Under the authors' procedure: Amplification with reference gene primers provided the estimates of nucleated cell counts. TCRdb's table, derived via immunoSEQ multiplex PCR, lists solely in-frame clones and lacks some. V and J calls plus clone size are reproduced from that table; the DNA served to infer D and trimming. The sample lists 55,000 to 70,000 clones, around three quarters occurring once. The sequence derives from a man between 60 and 70 years old with acute or convalescent COVID-19. This chain links TRBV7-2 with TRBJ2-7; the D is unclear. The sample taken for sequencing was peripheral blood. Here the CDR3 reads CASSFRPTGSEQYF. Written as DNA, the CDR3 is TGTGCCAGCAGCTTTCGCCCCACCGGTAGCGAGCAGTACTTC.